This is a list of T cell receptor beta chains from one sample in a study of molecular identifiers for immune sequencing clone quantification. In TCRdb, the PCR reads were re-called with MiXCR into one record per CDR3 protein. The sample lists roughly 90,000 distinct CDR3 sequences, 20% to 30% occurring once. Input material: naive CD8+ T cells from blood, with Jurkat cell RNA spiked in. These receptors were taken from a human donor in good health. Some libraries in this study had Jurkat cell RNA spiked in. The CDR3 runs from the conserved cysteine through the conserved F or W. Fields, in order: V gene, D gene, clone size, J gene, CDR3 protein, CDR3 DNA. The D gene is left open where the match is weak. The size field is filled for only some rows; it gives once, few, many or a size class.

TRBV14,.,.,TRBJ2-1,CASSQESGRSYNEQFF,TGTGCCAGCAGCCAAGAGAGCGGCCGTTCCTACAATGAGCAGTTCTTC
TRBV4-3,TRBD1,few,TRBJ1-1,CASSAQGAHTEAFF,TGCGCCAGCAGCGCTCAGGGGGCGCACACTGAAGCTTTCTTT
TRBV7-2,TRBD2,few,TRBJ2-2,CASSLLLAGADTGELFF,TGTGCCAGCAGCTTACTTCTAGCGGGGGCCGACACCGGGGAGCTGTTTTTT
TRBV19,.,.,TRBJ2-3,CASGIAGTSTDTQYF,TGTGCCAGTGGTATTGCGGGGACCAGCACAGATACGCAGTATTTT
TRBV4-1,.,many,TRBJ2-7,CASSQVPDSSYEQYF,TGCGCCAGCAGCCAAGTGCCGGACAGCTCCTACGAGCAGTACTTC
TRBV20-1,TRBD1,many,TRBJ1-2,CSARTGGNYGYTF,TGCAGTGCTCGGACAGGGGGCAACTATGGCTACACCTTC
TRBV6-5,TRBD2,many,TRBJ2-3,CASSAVAGGRTDTQYF,TGTGCCAGCAGTGCTGTAGCGGGAGGGCGCACAGATACGCAGTATTTT
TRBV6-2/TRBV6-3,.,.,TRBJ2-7,CASRTGSSYEQYF,TGTGCCAGCAGAACAGGGAGCTCCTACGAGCAGTACTTC
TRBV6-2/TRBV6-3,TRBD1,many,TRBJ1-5,CASRQGRINQPQHF,TGTGCCAGCAGACAGGGGCGTATCAATCAGCCCCAGCATTTT
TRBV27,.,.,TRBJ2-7,CASSLYPRQVHEQYF,TGTGCCAGCAGCCTGTACCCAAGACAGGTCCACGAGCAGTACTTC
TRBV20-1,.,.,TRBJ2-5,CSARDQGRWTQYF,TGCAGTGCTAGAGATCAGGGGAGGTGGACCCAGTACTTC
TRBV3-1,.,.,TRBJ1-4,CASGQDETANEKLFF,TGTGCCAGCGGCCAGGATGAGACAGCTAATGAAAAACTGTTTTTT
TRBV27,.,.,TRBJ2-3,CASSRDTDTQYF,TGTGCCAGCAGCAGGGACACAGATACGCAGTATTTT
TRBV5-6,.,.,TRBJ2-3,CASSSVSGTDTQYF,TGTGCCAGCAGCTCAGTATCGGGCACAGATACGCAGTATTTT
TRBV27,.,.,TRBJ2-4,CASSFSPRNIQYF,TGTGCCAGCAGTTTTAGCCCGCGGAACATTCAGTACTTC
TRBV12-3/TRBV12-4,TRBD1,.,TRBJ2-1,CASREEQGSYNEQFF,TGTGCCAGCAGAGAAGAACAGGGGAGTTACAATGAGCAGTTCTTC
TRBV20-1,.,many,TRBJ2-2,CSARAGNTGELFF,TGCAGTGCTAGAGCGGGGAACACCGGGGAGCTGTTTTTT
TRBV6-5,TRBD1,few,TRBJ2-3,CASRKGQSETDTQYF,TGTGCCAGCAGAAAGGGACAGAGTGAGACAGATACGCAGTATTTT
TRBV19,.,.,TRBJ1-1,CASRQTNTEAFF,TGTGCCAGTAGACAAACGAACACTGAAGCTTTCTTT
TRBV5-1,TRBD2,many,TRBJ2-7,CASSLVGLAGGPVVDEQYF,TGCGCCAGCAGCTTGGTCGGTCTAGCGGGGGGGCCGGTGGTCGACGAGCAGTACTTC
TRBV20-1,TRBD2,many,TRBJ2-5,CSARGLAGQETQYF,TGCAGTGCTAGGGGACTAGCGGGCCAAGAGACCCAGTACTTC
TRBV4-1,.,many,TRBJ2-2,CASSSHEGPNTGELFF,TGCGCCAGCAGCTCACACGAAGGGCCGAACACCGGGGAGCTGTTTTTT
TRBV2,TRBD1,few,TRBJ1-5,CASSDETGVSSNQPQHF,TGTGCCAGCAGTGATGAGACAGGGGTTAGTAGCAATCAGCCCCAGCATTTT
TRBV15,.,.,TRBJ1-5,CAASRAPPLVQPQHF,TGTGCCGCCAGCAGAGCCCCACCCCTCGTCCAGCCCCAGCATTTT
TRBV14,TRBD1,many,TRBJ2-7,CASSQLDRGYEQYF,TGTGCCAGCAGCCAATTGGACAGGGGCTACGAGCAGTACTTC
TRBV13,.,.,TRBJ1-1,CASSRYEIPQHTEAFF,TGTGCCAGCAGCCGATATGAGATACCCCAACACACTGAAGCTTTCTTT
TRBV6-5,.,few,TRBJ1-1,CASSYGVGGRGEAFF,TGTGCCAGCAGTTACGGGGTCGGGGGGAGGGGTGAAGCTTTCTTT
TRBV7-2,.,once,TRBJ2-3,CASSSPWDNPDTRYF,TGTGCCAGCAGCTCCCCCTGGGACAACCCGGATACGCGGTATTTT
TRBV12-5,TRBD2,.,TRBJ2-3,CASGLGIAGVGTDSQYF,TGTGCTAGTGGTTTGGGAATAGCGGGGGTTGGCACAGATTCGCAGTATTTT
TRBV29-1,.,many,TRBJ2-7,CSVEKDEQYF,TGCAGCGTAGAGAAGGACGAGCAGTACTTC
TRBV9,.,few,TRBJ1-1,CASSVVYRPIPNTEAFF,TGTGCCAGCAGCGTAGTGTACAGGCCGATACCAAACACTGAAGCTTTCTTT
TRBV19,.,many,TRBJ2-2,CASRVLPGGELFF,TGTGCCAGTAGGGTCCTTCCAGGCGGGGAGCTGTTTTTT
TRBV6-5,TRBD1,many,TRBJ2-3,CASSQTGGEYDTQYF,TGTGCCAGCAGCCAGACAGGGGGTGAATACGATACGCAGTATTTT
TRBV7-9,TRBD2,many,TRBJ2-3,CASSPSGTSFSTDTQYF,TGTGCCAGCAGCCCTAGCGGGACCTCCTTTAGCACAGATACGCAGTATTTT
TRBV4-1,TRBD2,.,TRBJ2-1,CASSQEPPGLAGDEQFF,TGCGCCAGCAGCCAAGAACCTCCGGGACTAGCGGGAGATGAGCAGTTCTTC
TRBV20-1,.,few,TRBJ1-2,CSAREVGAYGYTF,TGCAGTGCTAGAGAAGTGGGGGCGTATGGCTACACCTTC
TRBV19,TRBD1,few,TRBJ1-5,CASIDSDRGLWQPQHF,TGTGCCAGCATCGACTCGGACAGGGGGCTTTGGCAGCCCCAGCATTTT
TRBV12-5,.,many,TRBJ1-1,CASGFGTGRTEAFF,TGTGCTAGTGGTTTCGGAACGGGACGCACTGAAGCTTTCTTT
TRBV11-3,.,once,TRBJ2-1,CASSSGQPNEQFF,TGTGCCAGCAGCTCCGGGCAGCCGAATGAGCAGTTCTTC
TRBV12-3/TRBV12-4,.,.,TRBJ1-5,CASSNRQDSNQPQHF,TGTGCCAGCAGTAACCGACAGGACTCTAATCAGCCCCAGCATTTT
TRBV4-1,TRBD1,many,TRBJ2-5,CASSQGQGSLSRQETQYF,TGCGCCAGCAGCCAAGGACAGGGGTCGCTGAGCCGGCAAGAGACCCAGTACTTC
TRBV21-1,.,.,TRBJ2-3,CASSKTRVAGGHTDTQYF,TGTGCCAGCAGCAAGACTCGTGTAGCGGGGGGACACACAGATACGCAGTATTTT
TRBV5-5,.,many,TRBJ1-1,CASSFSRNTEAFF,TGTGCCAGCAGCTTCTCAAGGAACACTGAAGCTTTCTTT
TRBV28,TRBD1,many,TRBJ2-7,CASSYRTGFYEQYF,TGTGCCAGCAGTTACAGGACAGGGTTCTACGAGCAGTACTTC
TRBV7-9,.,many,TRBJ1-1,CASSPILPTEAFF,TGTGCCAGCAGCCCCATTCTCCCGACTGAAGCTTTCTTT
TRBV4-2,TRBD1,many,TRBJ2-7,CASSHSAGGQGLWEQYF,TGTGCCAGCAGCCACTCCGCTGGTGGACAGGGGCTATGGGAGCAGTACTTC
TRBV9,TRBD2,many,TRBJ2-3,CASSAGLAGGPLYF,TGTGCCAGCAGCGCGGGACTAGCGGGAGGGCCTTTATATTTT
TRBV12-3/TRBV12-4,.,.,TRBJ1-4,CASSPIGVGANEKLFF,TGTGCCAGCAGCCCCATAGGAGTAGGGGCTAATGAAAAACTGTTTTTT
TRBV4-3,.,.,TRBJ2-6,CASSQDPTKPGANVLTF,TGCGCCAGCAGCCAAGACCCCACAAAGCCTGGGGCCAACGTCCTGACTTTC
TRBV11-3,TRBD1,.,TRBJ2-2,CASSLSALQGPNTGEPFF,TGTGCCAGCAGCTTAAGTGCTTTACAGGGGCCCAACACCGGGGAGCCGTTTTTT
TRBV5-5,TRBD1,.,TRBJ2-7,CASSFVDRAYEQYF,TGTGCCAGCAGCTTCGTGGACAGGGCTTACGAGCAGTACTTC
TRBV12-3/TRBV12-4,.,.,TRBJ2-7,CASSIGPYEQYF,TGTGCCAGCAGTATCGGCCCCTACGAGCAGTACTTC
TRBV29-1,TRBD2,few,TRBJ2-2,CSGSPGGSGEPFF,TGCAGCGGCTCGCCGGGAGGGTCCGGGGAGCCGTTTTTT
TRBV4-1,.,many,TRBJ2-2,CASSQEFITGELFF,TGCGCCAGCAGCCAAGAGTTTATCACCGGGGAGCTGTTTTTT
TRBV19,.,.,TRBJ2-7,CASSSEWGATDEQYF,TGTGCCAGTAGTTCCGAATGGGGAGCTACCGACGAGCAGTACTTC
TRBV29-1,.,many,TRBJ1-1,CSVPTRGTEAFF,TGCAGCGTTCCCACCAGGGGCACTGAAGCTTTCTTT
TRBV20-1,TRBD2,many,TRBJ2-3,CSAREASGEADTQYF,TGCAGTGCTAGAGAGGCTAGCGGGGAGGCAGATACGCAGTATTTT